This T cell receptor (beta chain) was recorded in a study of blood T cell repertoires in COVID-19. Between the trimmed V and J ends, which lost 3 bases and 9 bases, there was a span of 30 bases. CDR1 and CDR2 from the germline V gene are SGHDN and FVKESK. This CDR3 is 20 amino acids long. TCRdb's copy holds only in-frame clones and misses some; the assay was immunoSEQ multiplex PCR. The data contain 250,000 to 300,000 clones, less than 90% of them singletons. The sequence came from a woman in her seventies with COVID-19, enrolled during active disease. Sequencing was carried out using peripheral blood. This chain joins TRBV14 and TRBJ1-6, with D tentatively TRBD1 (5 bases). CDR3 in amino acids: CASSHTSGPYGPSRGSPLHF. The CDR3 bases are TGTGCCAGCAGCCATACATCGGGTCCATACGGTCCCTCTAGGGGTTCACCCCTCCACTTT.